Below, 10 T cell receptor beta chains from the same sample are listed, as sequenced in a study of cytomegalovirus exposure and HLA in healthy donors. Researchers ran the PCR with 60 Vbeta and 13 Jbeta primers. TCRdb keeps only in-frame clones here, not all; method: immunoSEQ multiplex PCR. This sample's table reports roughly 74,000 clones. Material: PBMCs. These receptors were collected from a female donor in good health and CMV-seropositive.

The chain combines TRBV7-8 with TRBJ1-3; the D is unclear. The CDR3 is 15 amino acids. Germline loops: CDR1 SGHVS, CDR2 FQNEAQ. V lost 0 bases and J 0 bases, leaving 6 bases between the germline ends. CDR3 protein: CASSLAPRSGNTIYF. The CDR3 region has the DNA TGTGCCAGCAGCTTAGCCCCCCGCTCTGGAAACACCATATATTTT.

In the case of this clone: A junction end diverges from the germline sequence, so it may reflect a read error. The chain carries TRBV7-7 and TRBJ2-2; weak D call: TRBD2 (6 bases). Germline-derived CDR1 and CDR2 are SSHAT and FNYEAQ (reference sequence). CDR3 length: 15 amino acids. The CDR3 loop is CASSLAPAGTGELFF. CDR3 DNA: TGTGCTAGCAGCTTAGCTCCAGCGGGCACCGGGGAGCTGTTTTTT.

This rearrangement joins TRBV4-2 to TRBJ2-2; TRBD2 aligns across 8 bases. This CDR3 region has 17 residues. CDR1 and CDR2 (germline): LGHNA, YNFKEQ. The J segment lost 1 base and the V segment lost 3 bases, leaving 7 bases of the junction unmatched. CDR3 coding DNA: TGTGCCAGCAGCCAGGGAATCAGCGGGGGGAACACCGGGGAGCTGTTTTTT. The encoded protein is CASSQGISGGNTGELFF.

V usage is TRBV19 and J usage is TRBJ2-5; D gene uncertain. CDR1 and CDR2 (germline): LNHDA, SQIVND (reference sequence). This CDR3 is built from 17 residues. V lost 0 bases to trimming and J lost 4 bases, with 18 bases between them. This CDR3 reads CASSIDVPTSGLETQYF. CDR3 DNA: TGTGCCAGTAGTATAGACGTACCAACCAGTGGCCTAGAGACCCAGTACTTC.

The chain employs TRBV7-2 and TRBJ1-1, with D uncertain. V lost 6 bases and J lost 4, with 9 bases in between. The CDR3 has 12 residues. CDR1 SGHTA and CDR2 FQGNSA come from the germline V gene. The CDR3 protein is CASRMGGTEAFF. CDR3 bases: TGTGCCAGCAGGATGGGAGGCACTGAAGCTTTCTTT. Based on the CDR3 plus reference TRBV7-2 and TRBJ1-1, the full variable domain is GAGVSQSPSNKVTEKGKDVELRCDPISGHTALYWYRQSLGQGLEFLIYFQGNSAPDKSGLPSDRFSAERTGGSVSTLTIQRTQQEDSAVYLCASRMGGTEAFFGQGTRLTVV.

V usage is TRBV9 and J usage is TRBJ2-3, with 13 bases aligning to TRBD2. CDR1 and CDR2 (germline): SGDLS, YYNGEE. Unmatched junction bases numbered 2, after V lost 3 bases and J lost 4 bases. CDR3 size: 15 residues. The CDR3 DNA follows: TGTGCCAGCAGCGGAACTAGCGGGGGGGCAGATACGCAGTATTTT. Translated: CASSGTSGGADTQYF.

The chain combines TRBV6-8 with TRBJ1-3; possibly TRBD1 for D (5 bases). Trimming shortened V by 6 bases and J by 3 bases, and 12 bases separated the two germline ends. From germline, CDR1 is MNHGY and CDR2 SAAAGT. The CDR3 length is 14 residues. The CDR3 nucleotides read TGTGCCAGCAGGCTAAGGGGTGGTGGAAACACCATATATTTT. Its translation is CASRLRGGGNTIYF.

The chain has TRBV11-3 and TRBJ2-2, with a weak D call TRBD1 (6 bases). Germline V gene lookup returns CDR1 SGHNT and CDR2 YENEEA. Trimming shortened V by 4 bases and J by 4 bases, and 13 bases separated the two germline ends. This CDR3 spans 15 amino acids. CDR3 in amino acids: CASSSRRGGTGELFF. CDR3 DNA sequence: TGTGCCAGCAGCTCCCGACGAGGGGGCACCGGGGAGCTGTTTTTT.

This chain joins TRBV5-6 and TRBJ2-2; 10 bases map to TRBD2. The germline V gene encodes CDR1 SGHDT and CDR2 YYEEEE. V gave up 3 bases and J gave up 5 bases; unmatched junction bases: 7. The length of the CDR3 is 16 residues. The CDR3 loop reads CASSYRSGRGTGELFF. Written as DNA, the CDR3 is TGTGCCAGCAGCTACCGAAGCGGGAGGGGGACCGGGGAGCTGTTTTTT. Using reference TRBV5-6 and TRBJ2-2 for the parts outside the CDR3, the full variable domain is DAGVTQSPTHLIKTRGQQVTLRCSPKSGHDTVSWYQQALGQGPQFIFQYYEEEERQRGNFPDRFSGHQFPNYSSELNVNALLLGDSALYLCASSYRSGRGTGELFFGEGSRLTVL.

This chain connects TRBV27 to TRBJ2-3, with TRBD2 matching 8 bases. After removal of 4 bases from V and 3 bases from J, the junction contained 12 bases not matched to a gene. This CDR3 is built from 17 residues. Germline CDR1 and CDR2: MNHEY and SMNVEV (reference sequence). CDR3 loop: CASSSKRLAMSTDTQYF. CDR3 nucleotide sequence: TGTGCCAGCAGTTCCAAACGACTAGCGATGAGTACAGATACGCAGTATTTT.